These 24 T cell receptor beta chains came from one sample sequenced in a study of identifying expanded T cells in peripheral blood. The protocol was immunoSEQ multiplex PCR, while the TCRdb copy is restricted to in-frame clones and leaves out a portion. In the table there are under 120,000 clones, 85% to 90% of which are singletons. Sequencing was done on a sample of blood. These receptors were collected from a person aged 18 to 70 in good health.

This chain uses TRBV5-6 with TRBJ2-3; TRBD2 aligns across 12 bases. V trimming: 0 bases; J trimming: 3 bases; junction bases outside the gene matches: 2. CDR1 and CDR2 (germline): SGHDT, YYEEEE. This CDR3 has 16 residues. CDR3 nucleotides: TGTGCCAGCAGCTTGGCCCTAGCGGGGGGGACAGATACGCAGTATTTT. The encoded protein is CASSLALAGGTDTQYF.

The chain is built from TRBV6-5 and TRBJ2-3; D is perhaps TRBD2 (5 bases). CDR3 length: 14 amino acids. The V gene's germline CDR1 is MNHEY and CDR2 SVGAGI. V lost 4 bases and J 6 bases, leaving 14 bases between the germline ends. The CDR3 reads CASSFVGVRDTQYF. The CDR3 DNA follows: TGTGCCAGCAGTTTTGTGGGAGTCAGGGATACGCAGTATTTT.

The rearrangement joins TRBV5-4 to TRBJ2-1; the D is unclear. Per germline, CDR1 SGHNT and CDR2 YYREEE (reference sequence). V was shortened by 0 bases and J by 9 bases, with 16 bases between the two germline ends. CDR3 size: 15 residues. The CDR3 sequence: CASSLASGYVSEQFF. The CDR3 DNA is TGTGCCAGCAGCTTGGCCTCGGGCTATGTCAGTGAGCAGTTCTTC.

The chain joins TRBV7-7 to TRBJ2-7; 11 bases are shared with TRBD2. Germline loops: CDR1 SSHAT, CDR2 FNYEAQ (reference sequence). J lost 3 bases, V lost 5 bases, and 3 bases had no gene match. CDR3 size: 14 residues. Here the CDR3 reads CASSPGTSGYEQYF. CDR3 DNA sequence: TGTGCCAGCAGCCCCGGGACTAGCGGCTACGAGCAGTACTTC.

The chain recombines TRBV19 with TRBJ1-2, with no clear D. The CDR3 runs 13 residues. V lost 6 bases and J lost 4, with 12 bases in between. Germline CDR1 is LNHDA and CDR2 is SQIVND (reference sequence). The CDR3 loop reads CASSLPERYGYTF. The CDR3 coding sequence is TGTGCCAGTAGCCTGCCAGAGCGCTATGGCTACACCTTC. The full variable domain, its missing parts supplied by reference TRBV19 and TRBJ1-2, is DGGITQSPKYLFRKEGQNVTLSCEQNLNHDAMYWYRQDPGQGLRLIYYSQIVNDFQKGDIAEGYSVSREKKESFPLTVTSAQKNPTAFYLCASSLPERYGYTFGSGTRLTVV.

The table lists this clone with a count of one. The chain is built from TRBV28 and TRBJ1-4, with D maybe TRBD1 (5 bases). Trimming took off 7 bases at V and 5 bases at J, with 14 bases between the two ends. Germline assignment: CDR1 MDHEN and CDR2 SYDVKM. The CDR3 spans 14 residues. The CDR3: CASTSGTVNEKLFF. The CDR3 DNA reads TGTGCCAGCACCAGCGGGACCGTGAATGAAAAACTGTTTTTT.

The V gene is TRBV11-1, the J gene TRBJ2-5; D gene unclear. V was trimmed by 1 base and J by 5 bases, leaving 8 bases between them. The CDR3 is 13 amino acids. Per germline, CDR1 SGHAT and CDR2 FQDESV (reference sequence). The CDR3 sequence is CASSLVDRETQYF. The CDR3 nucleotides read TGTGCCAGCAGCTTAGTCGACCGGGAGACCCAGTACTTC.

The rearrangement uses TRBV7-2 and TRBJ1-2; D possibly corresponds to TRBD1 (6 bases). This CDR3 is 16 amino acids long. The V gene lost 5 bases and the J gene lost 5 bases, with 21 bases spanning the gap. CDR1 is SGHTA, CDR2 FQGNSA, per germline. CDR3 nucleotides: TGTGCCAGCAGCCGCAGCACAGGGACGGCAAAGTATGGCTACACCTTC. Translated, it gives CASSRSTGTAKYGYTF.

This chain joins TRBV18 and TRBJ1-5; perhaps TRBD1 as D (5 bases). CDR3 size: 17 residues. Germline V CDR1 and CDR2: KGHSH, LQKENI. Trimming pared 4 bases from V and 1 base from J, leaving 17 bases between. In DNA form, the CDR3 reads TGTGCCAGCTCACTCCGGGGGGGTTGGGACAGCAATCAGCCCCAGCATTTT. Amino acid sequence: CASSLRGGWDSNQPQHF.

Here the CDR3 DNA reads TGTGCCAGTAGTGGGTGGAGGGGGCTGGACCAAGAGACCCAGTACTTC. It codes for CASSGWRGLDQETQYF. The V and J genes are TRBV19 and TRBJ2-5, with D tentatively TRBD1 (7 bases). The germline V and J ends were trimmed by 5 bases and 0 bases, with 16 bases remaining between them. Germline loops: CDR1 LNHDA, CDR2 SQIVND (reference sequence). This CDR3 contains 16 residues.

The chain couples TRBV10-3 to TRBJ2-2, with 8 positions matching TRBD1. Germline CDR1 and CDR2: ENHRY and SYGVKD. The V and J ends lost 8 bases and 2 bases, in that order; junction bases with no gene match: 7. CDR3 length: 15 amino acids. CDR3 coding DNA: TGTGCCATCGGGGGACAGGCTGTAAACACCGGGGAGCTGTTTTTT. Protein product: CAIGGQAVNTGELFF.

The chain combines TRBV5-5 with TRBJ1-3, with no clear D. This CDR3 spans 15 amino acids. CDR1 and CDR2 from the germline V gene are SGHKS and YYEKEE (reference sequence). V lost 2 bases to trimming and J lost 0 bases, with 9 bases between them. CDR3 coding DNA: TGTGCCAGCAGCTTTGGCCGCCACTCTGGAAACACCATATATTTT. It codes for CASSFGRHSGNTIYF.

This rearrangement joins TRBV28 to TRBJ1-4, with TRBD1 matching 8 bases. The trim removed 6 bases at V and 8 bases at J, leaving 14 bases unmatched. The CDR3 is 16 amino acids. The germline V gene has CDR1 MDHEN and CDR2 SYDVKM. This CDR3 is CASSPGQARGREKLFF. CDR3 DNA: TGTGCCAGCAGCCCGGGACAGGCCCGCGGGCGCGAAAAACTGTTTTTT.

The rearrangement links TRBV4-3 to TRBJ1-3, with 8 bases identical to TRBD1. The V and J ends lost 5 bases and 3 bases, in that order; junction bases with no gene match: 12. This CDR3 region has 17 residues. CDR1 is LGHNA, CDR2 YSLEER, per germline. In nucleotides, the CDR3 is TGCGCCAGCAGCTACTCTCGCCAGGGGACAGGTGGAAACACCATATATTTT. This codes for CASSYSRQGTGGNTIYF.

This chain's CDR3 is CASSYGWTGSYEQYF. CDR3 bases: TGCGCCAGCAGTTACGGCTGGACTGGCTCCTACGAGCAGTACTTC. The chain carries TRBV5-1 and TRBJ2-7, with D tentatively TRBD2 (5 bases). V was shortened by 5 bases and J by 0 bases, with 15 bases between the two germline ends. The CDR3 contains 15 residues. Germline values: CDR1 SGHRS, CDR2 YFSETQ.

The chain links TRBV6-1 to TRBJ2-1; D possibly uses TRBD1 or TRBD2 (5 bases each). Trimming shortened V by 0 bases and J by 12 bases, and 12 bases separated the two germline ends. The CDR3 runs 13 residues. Germline V gene data show CDR1 as MNHNS and CDR2 as SASEGT. Here the CDR3 reads CASSEAGDPGQFF. The DNA of the CDR3 is TGTGCCAGCAGTGAAGCAGGGGACCCAGGGCAGTTCTTC.

This chain uses TRBV5-1 with TRBJ1-1, with 9 bases matching TRBD1. The V gene's germline CDR1 is SGHRS and CDR2 YFSETQ. The CDR3 is 14 residues long. V was pared by 4 bases and J by 1 base, with 2 bases of the junction left unmatched. The CDR3, as DNA: TGCGCCAGCAGCAGGGGACAGGGGAACACTGAAGCTTTCTTT. Protein: CASSRGQGNTEAFF.

The rearrangement links TRBV7-9 to TRBJ2-7, with 7 bases aligning to TRBD1. Germline V CDR1 and CDR2: SEHNR, FQNEAQ (reference sequence). Losses at the gene ends were 8 bases for V and 5 bases for J; bases not matched to a gene: 15. The CDR3 has 15 residues. The DNA for the CDR3 is TGTGCCAGCCAAACCCGCCTAGGGGGCAGGGACGAGCAGTACTTC. Translating it yields CASQTRLGGRDEQYF.

The V and J genes are TRBV19 and TRBJ1-4, with TRBD1 matching over 7 bases. V shed 2 bases, J shed 0 bases, and the junction held 9 bases outside the gene matches. Germline values: CDR1 LNHDA, CDR2 SQIVND (reference sequence). The CDR3 sequence is 18 residues long. The CDR3 sequence is CASSISYRDRATNEKLFF. As DNA, the CDR3 is TGTGCCAGTAGTATATCATACCGGGACAGAGCAACTAATGAAAAACTGTTTTTT.

The V call is TRBV18, the J call TRBJ2-5; D call uncertain. The germline V gene encodes CDR1 KGHSH and CDR2 LQKENI. This CDR3 is 13 amino acids long. Trimming left V 5 bases short and J 0 bases short, with 7 bases between. CDR3 in amino acids: CASSFRDQETQYF. In DNA form, the CDR3 reads TGTGCCAGCTCATTCCGGGACCAAGAGACCCAGTACTTC.

A word on this clone: Different DNA sequences within this sample yield the same CDR3. The genes are TRBV4-1 and TRBJ2-7; 10 bases agree with TRBD1. Germline V CDR1 and CDR2: MGHRA, YSYEKL. With V trimmed by 3 bases and J by 0 bases, 5 bases remained unmatched. The CDR3 runs to 16 residues. The CDR3 bases are TGCGCCAGCAGCCACCCTGGACAGGGGGGCTCCTACGAGCAGTACTTC. Its protein product is CASSHPGQGGSYEQYF.

This chain connects TRBV28 to TRBJ1-1; no clear D gene. The germline V and J ends were trimmed by 5 bases and 0 bases, with 16 bases remaining between them. Germline V CDR1 and CDR2: MDHEN, SYDVKM. This CDR3 is built from 16 residues. CDR3 nucleotide sequence: TGTGCCAGCAGTCTACCCGGACGGAGCATGAACACTGAAGCTTTCTTT. Its translation is CASSLPGRSMNTEAFF.

This clone showed up just a few times. The rearrangement links TRBV21-1 to TRBJ2-7; TRBD2, the table's D call, was not compared with the DNA. TRBV21-1 is recorded as a pseudogene. The CDR3 loop spans 14 amino acids. The CDR3 loop reads CASSLRGTSMEQYF. CDR3 coding DNA: TGTGCCAGCAGCCTGCGGGGGACTAGCATGGAGCAGTACTTC.

The genes are TRBV28 and TRBJ2-5; no clear D gene. The J call may be mistaken, given a closer DNA end match to TRBJ2-7. Germline V gene sequence: CDR1 MDHEN, CDR2 SYDVKM. The CDR3 spans 11 residues. The CDR3 coding sequence is TGTGCCAGCAGTCTCACCCGCGAGCAGTACTTC. It codes for CASSLTREQYF.